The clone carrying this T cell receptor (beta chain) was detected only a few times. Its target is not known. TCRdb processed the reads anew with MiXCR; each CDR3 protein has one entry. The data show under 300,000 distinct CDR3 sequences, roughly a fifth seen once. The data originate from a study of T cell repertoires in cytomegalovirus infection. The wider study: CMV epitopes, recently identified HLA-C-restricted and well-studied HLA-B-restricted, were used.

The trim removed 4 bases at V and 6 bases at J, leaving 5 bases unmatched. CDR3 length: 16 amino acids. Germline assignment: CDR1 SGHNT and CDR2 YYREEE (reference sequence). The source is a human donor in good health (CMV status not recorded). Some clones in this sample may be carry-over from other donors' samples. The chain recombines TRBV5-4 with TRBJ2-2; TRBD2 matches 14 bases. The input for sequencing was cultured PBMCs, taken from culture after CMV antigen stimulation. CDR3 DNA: TGTGCCAGCAGCCAAGGACTAGCGGGAGGAGCCGGGGAGCTGTTTTTT. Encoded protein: CASSQGLAGGAGELFF.